The present entry profiles one T cell receptor (beta chain) with its context. Its specificity is unknown. Germline-derived CDR1 and CDR2 are SGHTA and FQGTGA. The germline V and J ends were trimmed by 5 bases and 4 bases, with 11 bases remaining between them. The CDR3 loop spans 14 amino acids. Profiled with immunoSEQ multiplex PCR; TCRdb holds only in-frame clones, not every one. Of tens of thousands of clones listed, about 94% were seen once; the top ten hold approximately 1.5%. The data belong to a study of human versus mouse CDR3 diversity and MHC coevolution. On the study more broadly: Each sample yielded about 0.6 x 10^7 to 1.8 x 10^7 valid reads. General study points: Clonal inequality was lowest in most of the three human donors. iCHAO1 estimated the human TCR beta repertoire at roughly 1.5 million clonotypes.

The TCR sequence derives from a person aged 25-75 years in good health. The rearrangement links TRBV7-3 to TRBJ2-2, with D possibly matching TRBD2 (6 bases). The sample was naive CD4+ T cells from blood. Subset specified: CD45RO-negative CD62L-positive naive CD4 T cells. In nucleotides, the CDR3 is TGTGCCAGCAGCCCCCGGGGAGGCACCGGGGAGCTGTTTTTT. Protein: CASSPRGGTGELFF.